This T cell receptor (beta chain) was sequenced during a study of shared clonotypes between healthy human individuals. Findings of the study overall: Since donors were few, the genetic and exposure-history diversity represented was limited.

Every immunoSEQ plate was one replicate of a subset's evenly spread DNA. Each replicate PCR on the sorted subsets used about 0.2 ug DNA (about 30,000 T cell genomes). Clones were sequenced by immunoSEQ multiplex PCR, and TCRdb holds only the in-frame ones, with some missing. The sample yields 400,000 to 600,000 clones, approximately 95% seen once. Trimming shortened V by 6 bases and J by 10 bases, and 21 bases separated the two germline ends. The CDR3 length is 15 residues. Germline V gene sequence: CDR1 MDHEN, CDR2 SYDVKM. This clone was counted a single time. As yet, its antigen is unknown. The receptor was isolated from a young woman in good health. The sample was naive CD4+ T cells sorted from blood. Subset specified: CD45RA+ positively selected. The gene calls are TRBV28 and TRBJ1-4, with D perhaps TRBD1 (5 bases). CDR3 amino acids: CASSLRDGRFGKLFF. The CDR3 bases are TGTGCCAGCAGCCTCCGGGACGGGCGGTTCGGAAAACTGTTTTTT.